This TCR beta chain was sequenced for a study of blood T cell repertoires in COVID-19. With V trimmed by 6 bases and J by 6 bases, 12 bases remained unmatched. This CDR3 has 16 residues. Germline-derived CDR1 and CDR2 are MDHEN and SYDVKM. Sequenced by immunoSEQ multiplex PCR; TCRdb stores in-frame clones only, minus some. In the table there are some 400,000 clones, about four fifths of which are singletons. The genes are TRBV28 and TRBJ2-5; 11 positions match TRBD2. Sequencing input: peripheral blood. The receptor was derived from a human donor with acute or convalescent COVID-19. The donor label of this sample is uncertain. The CDR3, as DNA: TGTGCCAGCAGCATTAGCGGGGGGGCCCGTGGGCAGACCCAGTACTTC. It translates to CASSISGGARGQTQYF.